The clone carrying this T cell receptor (beta chain) has a handful of counts. Its antigen is not known. This sample was included in a study of T cell repertoires in cytomegalovirus infection. Via MiXCR, TCRdb re-called the reads, giving one row per CDR3 protein. This sample carries under 200,000 distinct CDR3 sequences, approximately 9.7% of them seen once, and the ten largest clones take roughly 4.8%. Germline values: CDR1 SGHTA, CDR2 FQGNSA. The CDR3 covers 15 residues. The V and J ends lost 1 base and 0 bases, in that order; junction bases with no gene match: 0. Whole-study findings and limits: In two of eight donors, the top clonotype was HLA-C-restricted CMV-specific.

The specimen was PBMCs. The genes are TRBV7-2 and TRBJ2-5; the match to TRBD1 covers 9 bases. The TCR sequence derives from a human donor in good health (CMV status not recorded). Some clones in this sample may be carry-over from other donors' samples. The CDR3 region is CASSLGDRDQETQYF. For the CDR3, the DNA is TGTGCCAGCAGCTTAGGGGACAGGGACCAAGAGACCCAGTACTTC.